This passage covers 6 T cell receptor beta chains from one sample sequenced in a study of CD8 T cells in Susac syndrome. Random-hexamer reverse transcription was applied to roughly 0.5 to 1 ug RNA. TCRdb re-called the immunoSEQ multiplex PCR reads with MiXCR, one entry per CDR3 protein. The sample holds about 300,000 distinct CDR3 sequences; roughly 90% are singletons and the top ten take around 0.2%. Source material: CD8+ T cells from PBMCs. All receptors derive from a human donor with multiple sclerosis.

The chain recombines TRBV28 with TRBJ2-3; 14 nucleotides match TRBD2. This CDR3 has 18 residues. Trimming removed 7 bases from V and 7 bases from J; junction bases left unmatched: 16. The germline V gene encodes CDR1 MDHEN and CDR2 SYDVKM. This chain's CDR3 is CASNGLAGGPLRPNTQYF. CDR3 DNA sequence: TGTGCCAGCAATGGACTAGCGGGAGGCCCCCTCCGACCCAATACGCAGTATTTT.

V and J are TRBV6-5 and TRBJ2-7, with D unclear. V lost 4 bases and J 4 bases, leaving 11 bases between the germline ends. Per germline, CDR1 MNHEY and CDR2 SVGAGI. There are 13 residues in the CDR3. CDR3: CASSLAKRYEQYF. The CDR3 bases are TGTGCCAGCAGTTTAGCAAAAAGATACGAGCAGTACTTC.

This chain joins TRBV27 and TRBJ1-1; a weak D match, TRBD1 (5 bases). The CDR3 consists of 16 residues. Germline lookup yields CDR1 MNHEY and CDR2 SMNVEV (reference sequence). Trimming pared 3 bases from V and 4 bases from J, leaving 18 bases between. The CDR3 loop reads CASSLGGVGGPTEAFF. The CDR3 DNA follows: TGTGCCAGCAGTTTGGGAGGGGTAGGTGGCCCCACTGAAGCTTTCTTT.

The chain joins TRBV4-3 to TRBJ2-2; D assignment may be TRBD1 or TRBD2 (6 bases each). V lost 0 bases, J lost 4 bases, and 12 bases lay in between. This CDR3 is built from 16 residues. The germline gives CDR1 LGHNA, CDR2 YSLEER. The CDR3 sequence: CASSQDRGPVTGELFF. The CDR3, as DNA: TGCGCCAGCAGCCAAGATCGGGGGCCGGTCACCGGGGAGCTGTTTTTT.

In DNA, the CDR3 is TGTGCCAGCAGCGACAGGGACAGCTCCGGTGTAGGGGAGCTGTTTTTT. As protein: CASSDRDSSGVGELFF. This chain connects TRBV9 to TRBJ2-2; 7 positions match TRBD1. This CDR3 has 16 amino acids. Trimming cost V 3 bases and J 8 bases; bases outside gene matches: 13. Germline lookup yields CDR1 SGDLS and CDR2 YYNGEE.

Concerning this clonotype: One end of the junction fails to match germline, which may point to a read error. This chain links TRBV7-7 with TRBJ2-5, with TRBD2 matching 11 bases. This CDR3 spans 15 amino acids. Germline lookup yields CDR1 SSHAT and CDR2 FNYEAQ (reference sequence). The CDR3 sequence: CASSPSGGRRETQYF. DNA of the CDR3: TGTGCTAGCAGCCCTAGCGGGGGGCGCCGAGAGACCCAGTACTTC.